This passage covers 5 T cell receptor beta chains from one sample sequenced in a study of T cells in Graves' hyperthyroidism and ophthalmopathy. Amplified TCR beta CDR3 regions came from RNA transcripts. In the first-round RT-PCR of the TCR CDR3, the HTBI primer set was used. In TCRdb, the multiplex PCR reads were re-called with MiXCR into one record per CDR3 protein. The sample has hundreds of thousands of distinct CDR3 sequences; under 45% are singletons. Sample: blood. These receptors came from a woman aged 40 to 50 with Graves' hyperthyroidism.

The table lists this clonotype with many counts. The chain has TRBV25-1 and TRBJ1-1, with 8 bases identical to TRBD1. This CDR3 has 14 residues. V shed 5 bases and J 4 bases; nucleotides not matched to a gene: 6. Germline V gene sequence: CDR1 MGHDK, CDR2 SYGVNS. The CDR3 here is CASSRSGGRTEAFF. In DNA form, the CDR3 reads TGTGCCAGCAGTCGATCAGGGGGCCGCACTGAAGCTTTCTTT.

Turning to this clonotype: A single base separates this from a much larger clone, so it may be a read error. V usage is TRBV7-2 and J usage is TRBJ1-1; 7 positions agree with TRBD1. Germline V gene sequence: CDR1 SGHTA, CDR2 FQGNSA. V shed 3 bases and J 9 bases; nucleotides not matched to a gene: 13. This CDR3 region has 15 residues. CDR3 region: CASSLLTGNFAKAFF. CDR3 nucleotides: TGTGCCAGCAGCTTGTTGACAGGGAATTTCGCTAAAGCTTTCTTT.

This clonotype was seen more than once but under ten times. V usage is TRBV6-5 and J usage is TRBJ2-5; TRBD1 is a possible D gene (6 bases). Germline V CDR1 and CDR2: MNHEY, SVGAGI. There are 11 residues in the CDR3. V dropped 6 bases and J dropped 5 bases, with 7 bases sitting between them. The CDR3 loop reads CASRRGETQYF. In DNA, the CDR3 is TGTGCCAGCAGGAGGGGGGAGACCCAGTACTTC.

On this clonotype itself: The germline gene is not matched at one end of the junction; a read error may be the cause. V and J are TRBV5-1 and TRBJ2-7; TRBD1 matches 11 bases. This CDR3 is built from 17 residues. CDR1 and CDR2 from the germline V gene are SGHRS and YFSETQ. The CDR3, as DNA: TGTGCCAGCAGCCCGAGGGGACAGGGGGGGTCGTCCTACGAGCAGTACTTC. Its protein product is CASSPRGQGGSSYEQYF.

At least ten counts were recorded for this clonotype. This chain connects TRBV7-8 to TRBJ2-5, with TRBD2 identical over 8 bases. The CDR3 is 14 residues long. The germline CDR1 and CDR2 sequences are SGHVS and FQNEAQ. The V segment lost 1 base and the J segment 5 bases; nucleotides outside the gene matches: 3. The CDR3 loop is CASSLEGGGETQYF. CDR3 nucleotide sequence: TGTGCCAGCAGCTTAGAGGGCGGGGGGGAGACCCAGTACTTC. The whole variable domain, remainder taken from reference TRBV7-8 and TRBJ2-5, is GAGVSQSPRYKVAKRGQDVALRCDPISGHVSLFWYQQALGQGPEFLTYFQNEAQLDKSGLPSDRFFAERPEGSVSTLKIQRTQQEDSAVYLCASSLEGGGETQYFGPGTRLLVL.